This T cell receptor beta chain was observed in a study of early stage breast cancer tumors. Overall study: Average read coverage per sample was roughly 9.3-fold. Overall study results and limits: Bulk DNA sequencing of unsorted cells missed chain pairing and markers. Compared with adjacent normal breast tissue, tumors showed about 2.5-fold greater T cell density and higher clonality.

This clone was detected only a few times. Its specificity is unknown. The assay was immunoSEQ multiplex PCR, and TCRdb's table has in-frame clones only and misses some. The data contain 60,000 to 75,000 clones, roughly 80% of them singletons. The CDR3 has 12 amino acids. Looked up from germline, CDR1 is GTSNPN and CDR2 is SVGIG (reference sequence). Trimming shortened V by 1 base and J by 6 bases, and 10 bases separated the two germline ends. V is TRBV30 and J is TRBJ2-7, with D perhaps matching TRBD1 (5 bases). This TCR was sampled from a person aged 40-50 years with breast cancer. The sample taken for sequencing was blood. CDR3 residues: CAWSGKGSEQYF. In DNA form, the CDR3 reads TGTGCCTGGAGTGGAAAGGGGTCCGAGCAGTACTTC. The complete variable domain, with remaining parts taken from reference TRBV30 and TRBJ2-7, reads SQTIHQWPATLVQPVGSPLSLECTVEGTSNPNLYWYRQAAGRGLQLLFYSVGIGQISSEVPQNLSASRPQDRQFILSSKKLLLSDSGFYLCAWSGKGSEQYFGPGTRLTVT.